Each of the 31 T cell receptor beta chains below was sequenced from the same sample in a study of blood T cell repertoires in COVID-19. The repertoire was sequenced with immunoSEQ multiplex PCR; TCRdb's copy has only in-frame clones and lacks some. This table holds some 190,000 clones, approximately 90% found once. Input material: peripheral blood. The receptors originated from a man aged 25-45 years with acute or convalescent COVID-19.

The rearrangement uses TRBV28 and TRBJ2-7; no reliable D call. V lost 6 bases and J 6 bases, leaving 18 bases between the germline ends. The CDR3 extends over 14 amino acids. Germline CDR1 and CDR2: MDHEN and SYDVKM. CDR3 loop: CASRTSTAPGEQYF. Here the CDR3 DNA reads TGTGCCAGCAGGACCTCGACTGCCCCGGGCGAGCAGTACTTC.

The V and J genes are TRBV6-6 and TRBJ2-2; D ambiguous. Trimming took off 6 bases at V and 1 base at J, with 15 bases between the two ends. This CDR3 contains 16 residues. The germline V gene has CDR1 MNHNY and CDR2 SVGAGI (reference sequence). The CDR3 spells CASSVTSTQNTGELFF. The CDR3 DNA sequence: TGTGCCAGCAGCGTCACTTCGACTCAGAACACCGGGGAGCTGTTTTTT.

The CDR3 protein is CASSGEGLAGVTDTQYF. CDR3 nucleotides: TGTGCCAGCAGCGGCGAGGGACTAGCGGGAGTTACAGATACGCAGTATTTT. V gene TRBV2 combines with J gene TRBJ2-3; 14 nucleotides line up with TRBD2. The CDR3 covers 17 residues. Germline V CDR1 and CDR2: SNHLY, FYNNEI. J lost 3 bases, V lost 6 bases, and 8 bases had no gene match.

This rearrangement joins TRBV3-1 (or the pseudogene TRBV3-2) to TRBJ1-2; unclear D gene. Trimming took off 3 bases at V and 2 bases at J, with 4 bases between the two ends. CDR1 and CDR2 (germline): LGHDT, YNNKEL (reference sequence). There are 12 residues in the CDR3. CDR3 amino acids: CASSHQNYGYTF. In nucleotides, the CDR3 is TGTGCCAGCAGCCATCAGAACTATGGCTACACCTTC.

The rearrangement uses TRBV4-1 and TRBJ2-3; D gene uncertain. The germline V gene encodes CDR1 MGHRA and CDR2 YSYEKL. Trimming stripped 3 bases from V and 0 bases from J, with 4 bases between. This CDR3 has 13 amino acids. The CDR3 reads CASSHTSTDTQYF. CDR3 bases: TGCGCCAGCAGCCATACTAGCACAGATACGCAGTATTTT.

V and J are TRBV9 and TRBJ1-4, with D possibly TRBD1 on 5 matching bases. Trimming shortened V by 0 bases and J by 0 bases, and 15 bases separated the two germline ends. The CDR3 is 18 amino acids. Germline CDR1 reads SGDLS; CDR2 reads YYNGEE. The CDR3 DNA sequence: TGTGCCAGCAGCGTAGGAGCCTCAGGGTTTGCAACTAATGAAAAACTGTTTTTT. This sequence encodes CASSVGASGFATNEKLFF.

This clone appeared once. The chain employs TRBV7-6 and TRBJ1-5, with 10 bases that match TRBD1. The germline V gene has CDR1 SGHVS and CDR2 FNYEAQ. CDR3 length: 15 residues. V was clipped by 5 bases and J by 4 bases; unmatched bases: 5. The CDR3, as DNA: TGTGCCAGCAGCACTCGACAGGGGGCAAATCAGCCCCAGCATTTT. Amino acid sequence: CASSTRQGANQPQHF.

This clone appeared a few times. CDR3 sequence: CAWSVHRDSNYGYTF. The CDR3 region has the DNA TGTGCCTGGAGTGTACACAGAGACAGTAACTATGGCTACACCTTC. This chain links TRBV30 with TRBJ1-2; a weak D match, TRBD1 (5 bases). Germline-derived CDR1 and CDR2 are GTSNPN and SVGIG (reference sequence). The CDR3 loop spans 15 amino acids. The V and J ends lost 0 bases and 1 base respectively, with 12 bases between them.

The chain carries TRBV3-1 (or the pseudogene TRBV3-2) and TRBJ1-2; 11 bases map to TRBD1. Per the germline V gene, CDR1 is LGHDT and CDR2 is YNNKEL (reference sequence). The CDR3 extends over 14 amino acids. V was pared by 4 bases and J by 8 bases, with 6 bases of the junction left unmatched. For the CDR3, the DNA is TGTGCCAGCAGCCGGGACAGGGGGTTTGGAGGCTACACCTTC. Its protein is CASSRDRGFGGYTF.

The chain joins TRBV6-5 to TRBJ1-2; the match to TRBD1 covers 7 bases. V shed 6 bases and J 3 bases; nucleotides not matched to a gene: 10. Germline V CDR1 and CDR2: MNHEY, SVGAGI. This CDR3 comprises 15 residues. The chain's CDR3 is CASRENRGWDYGYTF. The DNA for the CDR3 is TGTGCCAGCAGGGAGAACAGGGGATGGGACTATGGCTACACCTTC.

CDR3 nucleotides: TGTGCCAGCAGTGGCCGCTCGGCAGGGGGCCATAAAATTTCCTACGAGCAGTACTTC. This sequence encodes CASSGRSAGGHKISYEQYF. This rearrangement joins TRBV6-1 to TRBJ2-7; 8 bases match TRBD1. Germline V lookup: CDR1 MNHNS, CDR2 SASEGT. The V and J ends lost 4 bases and 1 base, in that order; junction bases with no gene match: 18. The CDR3 covers 19 residues.

This rearrangement joins TRBV7-2 to TRBJ1-6, with 7 bases that match TRBD1. Germline loops: CDR1 SGHTA, CDR2 FQGNSA. The CDR3 has 13 residues. The ends lost 6 bases at V and 10 bases at J; junction bases unmatched: 6. The chain's CDR3 is CASRTGERSPLHF. The CDR3 nucleotides are TGTGCCAGCAGAACAGGGGAGCGCTCACCCCTCCACTTT.

V and J are TRBV12-3 or TRBV12-4 and TRBJ1-3; D is unclear. The CDR3 contains 11 residues. Trimming shortened V by 8 bases and J by 4 bases, and 6 bases separated the two germline ends. CDR3 in amino acids: CASSRGNTIYF. Here the CDR3 DNA reads TGTGCCAGCTCCCGGGGAAACACCATATATTTT.

The genes are TRBV19 and TRBJ1-4; D perhaps matches TRBD1 (6 bases). Per the germline V gene, CDR1 is LNHDA and CDR2 is SQIVND (reference sequence). The CDR3 length is 15 residues. The germline V and J ends were trimmed by 10 bases and 7 bases, with 22 bases remaining between them. In DNA form, the CDR3 reads TGTGCCACAAGGGCCGGCGGGGGGCGAGGTGAAAAACTGTTTTTT. Translated: CATRAGGGRGEKLFF.

This clone turned up a few times. This chain links TRBV9 with TRBJ1-1; D not resolved. Germline V gene sequence: CDR1 SGDLS, CDR2 YYNGEE. Trimming stripped 4 bases from V and 6 bases from J, with 13 bases between. The CDR3 consists of 13 residues. CDR3 sequence (DNA): TGTGCCAGCAGCCCCTTACCGGTGGCTGAAGCTTTCTTT. It specifies CASSPLPVAEAFF. Supplemented by reference TRBV9 and TRBJ1-1, the full variable domain reads DSGVTQTPKHLITATGQRVTLRCSPRSGDLSVYWYQQSLDQGLQFLIQYYNGEERAKGNILERFSAQQFPDLHSELNLSSLELGDSALYFCASSPLPVAEAFFGQGTRLTVV.

V gene TRBV5-1 combines with J gene TRBJ1-2; D is possibly TRBD1 (6 bases). Trimming cost V 2 bases and J 8 bases, with 25 bases left between them. Germline-derived CDR1 and CDR2 are SGHRS and YFSETQ. This CDR3 has 17 residues. CDR3 sequence reads: CASSLLSGAGLVRGYTF. In DNA form, the CDR3 reads TGCGCCAGCAGCTTACTATCAGGGGCCGGGTTAGTACGGGGCTACACCTTC.

This clone was seen only once. The chain is built from TRBV5-6 and TRBJ2-4; D gene unclear. Between the trimmed V and J ends, which lost 4 bases and 7 bases, there was a span of 15 bases. The CDR3 is 14 amino acids. Germline loops: CDR1 SGHDT, CDR2 YYEEEE. In nucleotides, the CDR3 is TGTGCCAGCAGCCACATCGGAACAGAGAACATTCAGTACTTC. Translated, it gives CASSHIGTENIQYF.

This chain connects TRBV13 to TRBJ2-1; D is possibly TRBD2 (6 bases). The V and J ends lost 4 bases and 4 bases respectively, with 11 bases between them. The CDR3 consists of 14 residues. In germline, CDR1 is PRHDT, CDR2 FYEKMQ (reference sequence). The CDR3 region is CASSSSGRYNEQFF. The DNA for the CDR3 is TGTGCCAGCAGCTCATCCGGGAGATACAATGAGCAGTTCTTC.

This clone was seen only a few times. The chain employs TRBV5-5 and TRBJ1-5; TRBD1 agrees at 8 bases. Germline values: CDR1 SGHKS, CDR2 YYEKEE (reference sequence). The CDR3 loop spans 16 amino acids. J lost 0 bases, V lost 1 base, and 3 bases had no gene match. CDR3 sequence reads: CASSLHRGDSNQPQHF. For the CDR3, the DNA is TGTGCCAGCAGCTTGCACAGGGGGGATAGCAATCAGCCCCAGCATTTT.

The chain recombines TRBV28 with TRBJ2-7, with D perhaps matching TRBD2 (7 bases). Germline lookup yields CDR1 MDHEN and CDR2 SYDVKM. The CDR3 extends over 15 amino acids. Deletions cut 3 bases from V and 5 bases from J, with 17 bases between. The CDR3 DNA reads as TGTGCCAGCAGTTTGACCCAGGGGAGGGCAAACGAGCAGTACTTC. This encodes CASSLTQGRANEQYF.

The gene calls are TRBV28 and TRBJ1-1; a weak D match, TRBD1 (5 bases). V dropped 5 bases and J dropped 5 bases, with 18 bases sitting between them. CDR1 and CDR2 (germline): MDHEN, SYDVKM. There are 15 residues in the CDR3. As DNA, the CDR3 is TGTGCCAGCAGTCCCGCGCTCGGGGCGGGGACTGAAGCTTTCTTT. Translation: CASSPALGAGTEAFF.

This rearrangement joins TRBV5-1 to TRBJ1-1; TRBD1 aligns across 7 bases. V shed 3 bases, J shed 2 bases, and the junction held 4 bases outside the gene matches. CDR1 is SGHRS and CDR2 is YFSETQ in the germline V gene. CDR3 length: 14 amino acids. In DNA form, the CDR3 reads TGCGCCAGCAGCTACCGGGACAGAAACACTGAAGCTTTCTTT. Protein sequence: CASSYRDRNTEAFF.

The rearrangement links TRBV3-1 (or the pseudogene TRBV3-2) to TRBJ2-3; maybe TRBD2 (6 bases). This CDR3 has 13 residues. CDR1 and CDR2 from the germline V gene are LGHDT and YNNKEL (reference sequence). Trimming shortened V by 0 bases and J by 9 bases, and 10 bases separated the two germline ends. CDR3 bases: TGTGCCAGCAGCCAAGAGTACGGGAGAACGCAGTATTTT. Its protein product is CASSQEYGRTQYF.

V is TRBV27 and J is TRBJ2-5, with a possible D match to TRBD2 (6 bases). From germline, CDR1 is MNHEY and CDR2 SMNVEV (reference sequence). Trimming shortened V by 8 bases and J by 7 bases, and 23 bases separated the two germline ends. CDR3 length: 15 amino acids. The CDR3 protein is CASSSRERSGGTQYF. In DNA form, the CDR3 reads TGTGCCAGCTCTTCGCGGGAACGATCCGGGGGGACCCAGTACTTC.

The chain couples TRBV5-1 to TRBJ2-7; D is perhaps TRBD2 (6 bases). V shed 2 bases and J shed 5 bases, with 11 bases lying between them. CDR1 and CDR2 from the germline V gene are SGHRS and YFSETQ. The CDR3 totals 13 residues. The CDR3 region has the DNA TGCGCCAGCAGCTTCGGTACGGGGGACGAGCAGTACTTC. Its translation is CASSFGTGDEQYF.

This clone has just a few counts. The V gene is TRBV5-1, the J gene TRBJ2-3; 10 positions agree with TRBD2. Germline V gene sequence: CDR1 SGHRS, CDR2 YFSETQ. This CDR3 comprises 13 residues. With V trimmed by 5 bases and J by 6 bases, 3 bases remained unmatched. CDR3 DNA sequence: TGCGCCAGCAGAGGACTAGCGGCTGATACGCAGTATTTT. The encoded protein is CASRGLAADTQYF.

In DNA form, the CDR3 reads TGTGCCAGCAGTTTATTGCAGGGGTTACGCACAGATACGCAGTATTTT. It translates to CASSLLQGLRTDTQYF. The rearrangement links TRBV27 to TRBJ2-3, with D tentatively TRBD1 (6 bases). V was trimmed by 1 base and J by 1 base, leaving 12 bases between them. The CDR3 extends over 16 amino acids. Germline values: CDR1 MNHEY, CDR2 SMNVEV (reference sequence).

This clone was recorded a few times. The rearrangement uses TRBV28 and TRBJ2-2, with 10 bases matching TRBD1. CDR1 is MDHEN and CDR2 is SYDVKM in the germline V gene. Unmatched junction bases numbered 14, after V lost 6 bases and J lost 7 bases. This CDR3 comprises 17 residues. The chain's CDR3 is CASSTFPGQGHGGELFF. CDR3 coding DNA: TGTGCCAGCAGCACCTTTCCGGGACAGGGGCATGGCGGGGAGCTGTTTTTT.

The J gene is TRBJ2-3, the V gene TRBV5-4; TRBD2 matches 8 bases. Germline values: CDR1 SGHNT, CDR2 YYREEE (reference sequence). This CDR3 region has 15 residues. With 4 bases clipped from V and 5 bases from J, the junction kept 9 bases outside the gene matches. CDR3 DNA sequence: TGTGCCAGCAGCCAAGCGGGGGTCCATCTAGATACGCAGTATTTT. It translates to CASSQAGVHLDTQYF.

The chain employs TRBV6-5 and TRBJ1-2; 11 bases are shared with TRBD1. The trim removed 4 bases at V and 7 bases at J, leaving 11 bases unmatched. Germline V CDR1 and CDR2: MNHEY, SVGAGI. The CDR3 is 16 residues long. CDR3 sequence reads: CASSFDGQGAGRGYTF. The CDR3 coding sequence is TGTGCCAGCAGTTTCGACGGACAGGGGGCTGGTCGTGGCTACACCTTC.

This rearrangement joins TRBV10-2 to TRBJ2-7; 9 nucleotides align to TRBD1. The CDR3 runs to 15 residues. The germline V gene has CDR1 WSHSY and CDR2 SAAADI. V was clipped by 9 bases and J by 3 bases; unmatched bases: 12. DNA for the CDR3: TGCGCCAGTTACGAGACAGGGGGGAAACTCTACGAGCAGTACTTC. It translates to CASYETGGKLYEQYF.